This TCR beta chain originates from a study of Graves' ophthalmopathy and Graves' hyperthyroidism. For the study at large: Before any treatment, peripheral blood was taken at the initial diagnosis. Study outcomes and limitations: Also, most clonotypes expanded in the thyroid above 0.001 frequency appeared in blood.

Patients were excluded if they had other autoimmune diseases or uncontrolled infections, and likewise if pregnancy or lactation applied. The V gene lost 10 bases and the J gene lost 4 bases, with 7 bases spanning the gap. Germline V gene sequence: CDR1 MRHNA, CDR2 SNTAGT. The CDR3 length is 10 residues. On this clonotype itself: Its antigen remains unidentified.

From RNA, the CDR3 regions of TCR beta chains were amplified and sequenced. The first-round RT-PCR employed HTBI primers together with the Qiagen OneStep RT-PCR kit. A multiplex PCR was then performed as the second round. TCRdb reprocessed the multiplex PCR reads with MiXCR, giving one entry per CDR3 protein. The sample gives about 210,000 distinct CDR3 sequences, 25% to 30% of which show up once; around 9.8% is in the top ten. J is TRBJ1-1 and V is TRBV6-4; D unresolved. Material for sequencing was peripheral blood. The source is a man aged 50 or older with Graves' ophthalmopathy. The CDR3 nucleotides are TGTGCCACCTCGAGCACTGAAGCTTTCTTT. Protein sequence: CATSSTEAFF.